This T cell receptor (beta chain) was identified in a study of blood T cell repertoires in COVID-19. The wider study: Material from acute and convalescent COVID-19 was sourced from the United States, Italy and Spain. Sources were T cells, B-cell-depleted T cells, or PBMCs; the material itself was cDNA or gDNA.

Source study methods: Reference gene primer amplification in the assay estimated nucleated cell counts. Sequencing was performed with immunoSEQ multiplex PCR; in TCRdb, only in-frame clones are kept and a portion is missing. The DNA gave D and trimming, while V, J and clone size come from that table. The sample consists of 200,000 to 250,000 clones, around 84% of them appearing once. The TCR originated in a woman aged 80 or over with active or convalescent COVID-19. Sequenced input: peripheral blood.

The CDR3: CASSLRDRVEDIQYF. The CDR3 nucleotides are TGTGCCAGCAGCCTCCGGGACAGGGTAGAGGACATTCAGTACTTC. This chain connects TRBV28 to TRBJ2-4, with 9 bases lining up with TRBD1. V was clipped by 6 bases and J by 8 bases; unmatched bases: 11. The germline gives CDR1 MDHEN, CDR2 SYDVKM. There are 15 residues in the CDR3. The full variable domain, its missing parts supplied by reference TRBV28 and TRBJ2-4, is DVKVTQSSRYLVKRTGEKVFLECVQDMDHENMFWYRQDPGLGLRLIYFSYDVKMKEKGDIPEGYSVSREKKERFSLILESASTNQTSMYLCASSLRDRVEDIQYFGAGTRLSVL.